These 17 T cell receptor beta chains share one sample of origin, sequenced in a study of identical twins (dated by TCRdb to 2016 to 2018). Libraries came from 5' RACE. TCRdb records Illumina HiSeq 2000 as the sequencer. TCRdb cleaned the public reads at Q25 with fastp, built clones with MiXCR and kept in-frame beta chains. All rows with the same CDR3 protein become a single entry with the most common DNA and genes. The sample table lists hundreds of thousands of distinct CDR3 sequences, 20% to 25% of them with a count of one. About 0.48% of the sample lies in the top ten. This same sample was also taken into another study, of yellow fever vaccine responses in identical twins.

Material: CD4+ T cells sorted from blood. All receptors come from a woman aged 18 to 35 in good health.

This clonotype was found a few times. The chain is built from TRBV15 and TRBJ2-5; 10 bases are shared with TRBD2. Trimming at V came to 0 bases and at J to 1 base, leaving 11 bases not matched to a gene. This CDR3 comprises 19 residues. Germline V CDR1 and CDR2: LNHNV, YYDKDF (reference sequence). The CDR3: CATSRDRTSGKSLQETQYF. CDR3 nucleotides: TGTGCCACCAGCAGAGATCGGACTAGCGGCAAGTCCCTCCAAGAGACCCAGTACTTC.

This clonotype appeared a few times. V usage is TRBV12-3 or TRBV12-4 and J usage is TRBJ2-7; D is unresolved. This CDR3 contains 14 residues. Trimming pared 6 bases from V and 2 bases from J, leaving 14 bases between. CDR3 coding DNA: TGTGCCAGCAGCCGCGACGGGTTAGCCTACGAGCAGTACTTC. Translation: CASSRDGLAYEQYF.

The J gene is TRBJ1-1, the V gene TRBV14, with D unresolved. Trimming cost V 7 bases and J 1 base, with 16 bases left between them. CDR1 SGHDN and CDR2 FVKESK come from the germline V gene. This CDR3 has 15 amino acids. CDR3 residues: CASKSRTTPNTEAFF. The CDR3 DNA reads TGTGCCAGCAAGTCCCGAACAACCCCGAACACTGAAGCTTTCTTT.

V and J are TRBV7-9 and TRBJ2-2, with 7 bases aligning to TRBD1. The CDR3 spans 15 residues. The germline CDR1 and CDR2 sequences are SEHNR and FQNEAQ (reference sequence). J gave up 4 bases and V 5 bases, and 7 bases lay outside the gene matches. The CDR3 DNA reads TGTGCCAGCAGCCTAGGACAGGCCGCCACCGGGGAGCTGTTTTTT. Amino acids: CASSLGQAATGELFF.

This clonotype was counted between two and nine times. The genes are TRBV10-3 and TRBJ2-3; 8 positions match TRBD2. The germline CDR1 and CDR2 sequences are ENHRY and SYGVKD. J was trimmed by 4 bases and V by 10 bases; bases with no gene match: 7. CDR3 length equals 13 residues. Written as DNA, the CDR3 is TGTGCCACCGTAGCGGGACTGGCAGATACGCAGTATTTT. Its protein product is CATVAGLADTQYF.

V gene TRBV2 combines with J gene TRBJ1-2; maybe TRBD1 (5 bases). The CDR3 has 12 amino acids. Trimming removed 4 bases from V and 4 bases from J, with 7 bases in between. CDR1 and CDR2 (germline): SNHLY, FYNNEI. CDR3 residues: CASSAQGYGYTF. The CDR3, as DNA: TGTGCCAGCAGTGCGCAGGGCTATGGCTACACCTTC.

This clonotype has at least ten counts. The chain links TRBV3-1 to TRBJ1-1; 7 nucleotides line up with TRBD1. The CDR3 runs to 13 residues. J was trimmed by 4 bases and V by 4 bases; bases with no gene match: 3. From germline, CDR1 is LGHDT and CDR2 YNNKEL (reference sequence). The CDR3 nucleotides read TGTGCCAGCAGCCTTGGACAGGTCACTGAAGCTTTCTTT. Amino acid sequence: CASSLGQVTEAFF.

This clonotype was counted between two and nine times. The chain carries TRBV6-1 and TRBJ2-5; 8 positions match TRBD2. The CDR3 is 14 amino acids. Germline trimming cut 5 bases from V and 5 bases from J; bases unmatched to any gene: 7. The germline V gene encodes CDR1 MNHNS and CDR2 SASEGT. As DNA, the CDR3 is TGTGCCAGCAGTCGGGGCGGGGGGCCGGAGACCCAGTACTTC. It specifies CASSRGGGPETQYF.

The chain joins TRBV28 to TRBJ2-1; D may be TRBD2 (6 bases). Germline loops: CDR1 MDHEN, CDR2 SYDVKM. The CDR3 loop spans 15 amino acids. Trimming stripped 3 bases from V and 9 bases from J, with 18 bases between. CDR3 DNA: TGTGCCAGCAGTTTCTCTTATGGCGGGACCCTTGAGCAGTTCTTC. It yields the protein CASSFSYGGTLEQFF.

This clonotype was observed a few times. The chain combines TRBV7-2 with TRBJ1-1; D is uncertain. The germline V gene has CDR1 SGHTA and CDR2 FQGNSA. The CDR3 consists of 13 residues. V was trimmed by 1 base and J by 5 bases, leaving 8 bases between them. As DNA, the CDR3 is TGTGCCAGCAGCTTAGGTAAAAAAACTGAAGCTTTCTTT. Its protein is CASSLGKKTEAFF.

A few counts support this clonotype. The gene calls are TRBV24-1 and TRBJ2-1; D is possibly TRBD2 (6 bases). Germline V gene data show CDR1 as KGHDR and CDR2 as SFDVKD. V was trimmed by 2 bases and J by 6 bases, leaving 13 bases between them. This CDR3 is built from 15 residues. CDR3 residues: CATSDYASAANEQFF. The CDR3 DNA follows: TGTGCCACCAGTGATTATGCTAGCGCTGCCAATGAGCAGTTCTTC.

Here the CDR3 DNA reads TGCGCCAGCAGCCAAGGTGGACTAGTCTACAATGAGCAGTTCTTC. Its protein product is CASSQGGLVYNEQFF. The chain employs TRBV4-1 and TRBJ2-1; 7 nucleotides line up with TRBD2. The CDR3 runs 15 residues. The germline CDR1 and CDR2 sequences are MGHRA and YSYEKL. The V and J ends lost 1 base and 3 bases, in that order; junction bases with no gene match: 3.

The chain couples TRBV5-6 to TRBJ2-4; D might be TRBD1 (5 bases). Germline CDR1 reads SGHDT; CDR2 reads YYEEEE. The V end was cut by 0 bases, the J end by 7 bases, with 14 bases between. There are 15 residues in the CDR3. As DNA, the CDR3 is TGTGCCAGCAGCTTGGCCAGACTCGACAGCAACATTCAGTACTTC. It yields the protein CASSLARLDSNIQYF.

This sequence joins TRBV28 and TRBJ2-1, with 8 bases aligning to TRBD2. The CDR3 length is 15 residues. The germline gives CDR1 MDHEN, CDR2 SYDVKM. The J segment lost 7 bases and the V segment lost 1 base, leaving 6 bases of the junction unmatched. This CDR3 reads CASSLFAPGGNEQFF. DNA of the CDR3: TGTGCCAGCAGTTTATTTGCCCCGGGGGGGAATGAGCAGTTCTTC.

A few counts support this clonotype. The CDR3 DNA reads as TGTGCCAGCAGCCAATCGGGAGGAAACACCATATATTTT. Amino acid sequence: CASSQSGGNTIYF. The rearrangement uses TRBV3-1 and TRBJ1-3; D not certain. CDR3 size: 13 residues. With 2 bases removed from V and 4 bases from J, the gap between germline ends came to 6 bases. Per the germline V gene, CDR1 is LGHDT and CDR2 is YNNKEL (reference sequence).

The V and J genes are TRBV15 and TRBJ1-6; D is uncertain. From germline, CDR1 is LNHNV and CDR2 YYDKDF (reference sequence). The V end was cut by 0 bases, the J end by 8 bases, with 8 bases between. This CDR3 contains 14 residues. The CDR3 reads CATSREPEDSPLHF. In nucleotides, the CDR3 is TGTGCCACCAGCAGAGAGCCCGAGGATTCACCCCTCCACTTT.

The V and J genes are TRBV5-4 and TRBJ2-7; D ambiguous. The germline CDR1 and CDR2 sequences are SGHNT and YYREEE (reference sequence). The CDR3 length is 14 residues. V lost 4 bases and J 1 base, leaving 12 bases between the germline ends. Written as DNA, the CDR3 is TGTGCCAGCAGCCCGCTTTTGGGGTCCTACGAGCAGTACTTC. It translates to CASSPLLGSYEQYF.